A single sample is the source of the 23 T cell receptor beta chains below, sequenced in a study of blood T cell repertoires in COVID-19. Produced via immunoSEQ multiplex PCR; TCRdb's table is partial and in-frame only. This table holds 200,000 to 250,000 clones, 80% to 85% found once. Sequencing used peripheral blood. The receptors shown here come from a woman aged 55-75 years who had recovered from COVID-19.

The chain has TRBV18 and TRBJ2-5, with TRBD2 as a possible D gene (6 bases). Between the trimmed V and J ends, which lost 0 bases and 5 bases, there was a span of 13 bases. The CDR3 spans 15 residues. The germline V gene encodes CDR1 KGHSH and CDR2 LQKENI. The CDR3 spells CASSPPRLEGETQYF. CDR3 sequence (DNA): TGTGCCAGCTCACCACCGCGACTAGAAGGGGAGACCCAGTACTTC. The full variable domain, in which reference TRBV18 and TRBJ2-5 provide the parts outside the CDR3, is NAGVMQNPRHLVRRRGQEARLRCSPMKGHSHVYWYRQLPEEGLKFMVYLQKENIIDESGMPKERFSAEFPKEGPSILRIQQVVRGDSAAYFCASSPPRLEGETQYFGPGTRLLVL.

This clone was detected a few times. The chain joins TRBV18 to TRBJ1-2; possible D gene TRBD1, 6 bases. Germline V gene sequence: CDR1 KGHSH, CDR2 LQKENI. The CDR3 contains 13 residues. Trimming took off 3 bases at V and 4 bases at J, with 9 bases between the two ends. CDR3 amino acids: CASSPTGPYGYTF. For the CDR3, the DNA is TGTGCCAGCTCACCGACAGGTCCCTATGGCTACACCTTC.

The gene calls are TRBV5-1 and TRBJ2-1, with TRBD2 matching over 10 bases. V dropped 2 bases and J dropped 5; count of bases not matched to a gene: 4. The germline V gene has CDR1 SGHRS and CDR2 YFSETQ. This CDR3 has 15 residues. CDR3 in DNA: TGCGCCAGCAGCTTACAGCGGGGGGGAGACAATGAGCAGTTCTTC. Residues: CASSLQRGGDNEQFF.

The chain has TRBV4-2 and TRBJ2-1; TRBD1 might be the D (6 bases). The ends were cut back, 4 bases at V and 0 bases at J, with 10 bases in the middle. The CDR3 loop spans 15 amino acids. Germline-derived CDR1 and CDR2 are LGHNA and YNFKEQ. The CDR3 DNA follows: TGTGCCAGCAGCCTCCGGGACACCTCCTACAATGAGCAGTTCTTC. Translation: CASSLRDTSYNEQFF.

V is TRBV25-1 and J is TRBJ2-1; 8 bases are shared with TRBD2. After removal of 8 bases from V and 5 bases from J, the junction contained 14 bases not matched to a gene. CDR3 length equals 16 residues. Germline loops: CDR1 MGHDK, CDR2 SYGVNS. CDR3 sequence reads: CASLDSGALRHNEQFF. CDR3 coding DNA: TGTGCCAGCTTGGATAGCGGGGCCCTTCGCCACAATGAGCAGTTCTTC.

This rearrangement joins TRBV2 to TRBJ2-1, with a tentative D call TRBD2 (5 bases). Germline CDR1 SNHLY, CDR2 FYNNEI. Trimming left V 3 bases short and J 2 bases short, with 11 bases between. This CDR3 has 15 amino acids. The CDR3 here is CASSEDGEPYNEQFF. The CDR3 DNA sequence: TGTGCCAGCAGTGAGGACGGGGAGCCCTACAATGAGCAGTTCTTC.

The chain carries TRBV5-8 and TRBJ1-2; TRBD1 matches at 11 bases. The CDR3 has 15 residues. V shed 0 bases, J shed 4 bases, and the junction held 2 bases outside the gene matches. Germline values: CDR1 SGHTS, CDR2 YDEGEE. DNA of the CDR3: TGTGCCAGCAGCTTGGGGACAGGGGGCGGCTATGGCTACACCTTC. Translation gives CASSLGTGGGYGYTF.

This chain connects TRBV27 to TRBJ1-2, with 7 bases fitting TRBD1. Germline CDR1 and CDR2: MNHEY and SMNVEV (reference sequence). The CDR3 has 13 amino acids. V lost 5 bases to trimming and J lost 4 bases; unmatched junction nucleotides: 4. The CDR3 bases are TGTGCCAGCAGTCCACAGGGGACCTATGGCTACACCTTC. The encoded protein is CASSPQGTYGYTF.

This chain links TRBV6-1 with TRBJ1-4; D remains ambiguous. V was trimmed by 2 bases and J by 5 bases, leaving 12 bases between them. The CDR3 is made up of 15 amino acids. Germline-derived CDR1 and CDR2 are MNHNS and SASEGT. The CDR3, as DNA: TGTGCCAGCAGTGAAAGACGGCAGAGGAATGAAAAACTGTTTTTT. It translates to CASSERRQRNEKLFF.

This clone has a single count. The chain combines TRBV14 with TRBJ1-2; no definite D call. Trimming removed 3 bases at V and 2 bases at J, with 13 bases between. Per germline, CDR1 SGHDN and CDR2 FVKESK. The length of the CDR3 is 15 residues. The CDR3 nucleotides read TGTGCCAGCAGCCAGCCCGGGATATACAACTATGGCTACACCTTC. The encoded protein is CASSQPGIYNYGYTF.

This chain links TRBV4-1 with TRBJ1-2; 11 bases map to TRBD1. Germline lookup yields CDR1 MGHRA and CDR2 YSYEKL. The CDR3 is 15 residues long. The J segment lost 6 bases and the V segment lost 4 bases, leaving 7 bases of the junction unmatched. Here the CDR3 reads CASSLQGQGGDGYTF. The CDR3 bases are TGCGCCAGCAGCCTGCAGGGACAGGGGGGGGATGGCTACACCTTC.

This clone was counted a single time. The chain joins TRBV2 to TRBJ1-5, with 11 positions matching TRBD1. The CDR3 covers 15 residues. V shed 3 bases and J 5 bases; nucleotides not matched to a gene: 3. In germline, CDR1 is SNHLY, CDR2 FYNNEI. DNA for the CDR3: TGTGCCAGCAGTGAGGACAGGGGGCCCTATCAGCCCCAGCATTTT. Translation gives CASSEDRGPYQPQHF.

The rearrangement uses TRBV6-6 and TRBJ1-3; 9 bases are shared with TRBD1. V gave up 8 bases and J gave up 4 bases; unmatched junction bases: 6. Per the germline V gene, CDR1 is MNHNY and CDR2 is SVGAGI (reference sequence). The CDR3 covers 14 residues. The CDR3 is CASQQGARGNTIYF. CDR3 bases: TGTGCCAGCCAACAGGGGGCGAGGGGAAACACCATATATTTT.

This clone has a single count. The chain carries TRBV2 and TRBJ2-3; 16 bases are shared with TRBD2. Germline CDR1 and CDR2: SNHLY and FYNNEI. The CDR3 runs 23 residues. The V gene end was trimmed by 5 bases and the J gene end by 3 bases; junction bases not matched to a gene: 23. For the CDR3, the DNA is TGTGCCAGCAGTTCCCTCAACAGCTGGCATGGGACTAGCGGGGGGGCTGGGACAGATACGCAGTATTTT. This codes for CASSSLNSWHGTSGGAGTDTQYF.

The rearrangement joins TRBV15 to TRBJ1-5; no reliable D call. The length of the CDR3 is 14 residues. V was cut by 3 bases and J by 5 bases, with 11 bases left in between. The germline V gene encodes CDR1 LNHNV and CDR2 YYDKDF (reference sequence). The CDR3 reads CATSSQRRDQPQHF. CDR3 in DNA: TGTGCCACCAGCAGCCAGCGCCGAGATCAGCCCCAGCATTTT.

The genes are TRBV5-1 and TRBJ2-1, with D perhaps matching TRBD2 (6 bases). Deletions cut 4 bases from V and 9 bases from J, with 20 bases between. The germline V gene has CDR1 SGHRS and CDR2 YFSETQ. There are 15 residues in the CDR3. CDR3 nucleotides: TGCGCCAGCAGCCCCCAGGGACTCCCCTTGAGTGAGCAGTTCTTC. It translates to CASSPQGLPLSEQFF.

The chain has TRBV7-2 and TRBJ1-1, with 8 bases that match TRBD1. V was clipped by 5 bases and J by 6 bases; unmatched bases: 5. CDR3 size: 13 residues. Germline V gives CDR1 SGHTA, CDR2 FQGNSA. The CDR3 coding sequence is TGTGCCAGCAGCGCGTTGACAGGGGCTGAAGCTTTCTTT. Its protein product is CASSALTGAEAFF.

For the CDR3, the DNA is TGTGCCAGCAGTGAAGCAACAGGGGGCGACTACGAGCAGTACTTC. Residues: CASSEATGGDYEQYF. The chain has TRBV6-1 and TRBJ2-7, with TRBD1 matching 9 bases. V was clipped by 0 bases and J by 3 bases; unmatched bases: 3. The CDR3 is 15 amino acids. CDR1 and CDR2 (germline): MNHNS, SASEGT.

The CDR3 loop is CASSPLLTDTQYF. DNA for the CDR3: TGTGCCAGCAGCCCCCTTCTTACAGATACGCAGTATTTT. This chain links TRBV5-8 with TRBJ2-3; D call uncertain. The CDR3 is 13 residues long. Germline V CDR1 and CDR2: SGHTS, YDEGEE. V was trimmed by 4 bases and J by 3 bases, leaving 9 bases between them.

V usage is TRBV11-2 and J usage is TRBJ2-2; 7 nucleotides match TRBD2. The V segment lost 4 bases and the J segment 5 bases; nucleotides outside the gene matches: 4. The V gene's germline CDR1 is SGHAT and CDR2 FQNNGV. The CDR3 length is 14 residues. CDR3 DNA: TGTGCCAGCAGCTCTAATAGCGGGACCGGGGAGCTGTTTTTT. Protein sequence: CASSSNSGTGELFF.

The gene calls are TRBV5-4 and TRBJ1-2; tentative D call: TRBD1 (6 bases). Trimming pared 4 bases from V and 4 bases from J, leaving 11 bases between. From germline, CDR1 is SGHNT and CDR2 YYREEE (reference sequence). The CDR3 is 13 residues long. Here the CDR3 reads CASSPGQPYGYTF. CDR3 DNA: TGTGCCAGCAGCCCCGGACAGCCCTATGGCTACACCTTC.

This sequence joins TRBV3-1 (or the pseudogene TRBV3-2) and TRBJ1-1; D remains ambiguous. V lost 2 bases and J lost 5, with 6 bases in between. This CDR3 has 12 amino acids. The germline gives CDR1 LGHDT, CDR2 YNNKEL (reference sequence). The CDR3 region has the DNA TGTGCCAGCAGCCAAAGCGGGACTGAAGCTTTCTTT. Its translation is CASSQSGTEAFF.

The gene calls are TRBV6-2 or TRBV6-3 and TRBJ1-5, with 7 bases matching TRBD1. V shed 5 bases, J shed 4 bases, and the junction held 8 bases outside the gene matches. The germline gives CDR1 MNHEY, CDR2 SVGEGT. The CDR3 runs to 15 residues. The CDR3 DNA reads TGTGCCAGCAGTCACCTAAGGGGGCTGAATCAGCCCCAGCATTTT. Translated: CASSHLRGLNQPQHF.